This T cell receptor beta chain was documented in a study of T-cell reconstitution after alpha-beta-depleted transplantation in children. Study-level results: It was newly produced T cells that mostly accounted for T-cell counts and diversity one year after transplant. In patients about two months after transplant, alpha-beta T cells reportedly arose from several hundred expanded graft clones.

V was clipped by 1 base and J by 3 bases, with 8 bases between them. This CDR3 spans 14 amino acids. Germline V CDR1 and CDR2: SGHRS, YFSETQ. Concerning this clonotype itself: Its target is unknown.

This sample's TCRbeta library carried unique molecular identifier barcodes. Using its own MiXCR run on the PCR reads, TCRdb lists one record per CDR3 protein. The table records 450,000 to 700,000 distinct CDR3 sequences, over 25% of them present only once. The origin of this receptor is a boy less than two years old with Wiskott-Aldrich syndrome, due to receive a stem cell transplant. The sample in question was PBMCs, obtained before TCRalphabeta/CD19-depleted stem cell transplant. J is TRBJ2-1 and V is TRBV5-1; TRBD1 might be the D (6 bases). CDR3: CASSLNRVYNEQFF. CDR3 sequence (DNA): TGCGCCAGCAGCTTGAACAGGGTCTACAATGAGCAGTTCTTC.